This TCR beta chain was recovered during a study of graft-versus-host responses after intestinal transplantation. Study overall: Once they had received anti-thymocyte globulin induction, all recipients took tacrolimus and steroids for three to four years.

V lost 3 bases to trimming and J lost 3 bases, with 15 bases between them. This CDR3 has 15 residues. CDR1 SGHDT and CDR2 YYEEEE come from the germline V gene. Sequenced by immunoSEQ multiplex PCR; TCRdb stores in-frame clones only, minus some. The data show about 71,000 clones, less than 95% seen once. Comments on this clone: The antigen is undetermined.

General observations from the study: The authors found GvH clones in recipient marrow, some appearing first in ileum or blood. Individuals who had graft-donor T cell macrochimerism had allografts that showed high graft-versus-host to host-versus-graft clonal ratios. Early post-transplant HvG declines tracked with peak circulating GvH clone levels.

Specimen: unstimulated CD8+ T cells sorted from spleen or lymph node cells, collected before intestinal transplant. The receptor's source is a human donor who received an intestinal transplant. The chain couples TRBV5-6 to TRBJ1-2, with a possible D match to TRBD1 (5 bases). CDR3 coding DNA: TGTGCCAGCAGCTCCACGGTGACAGACTACTATGGCTACACCTTC. Protein: CASSSTVTDYYGYTF.